This T cell receptor (beta chain) was found in a study of vaccination effects on CD4 cells after COVID-19. Study summary: Sampling occurred a median 72 days post second dose, range 14 to 241.

Assay: immunoSEQ multiplex PCR; the TCRdb copy retains only in-frame clones and omits some. The sample has more than 60,000 clones; 74% are singletons. In regard to this clone: Its antigen remains unidentified. Mismatch with germline at one junction end may stem from a read error.

The CDR3 is 13 amino acids. Per the germline V gene, CDR1 is LNHNV and CDR2 is YYDKDF (reference sequence). Peptide-pool stimulation followed by sequencing identified expanded antigen-specific CD4+ clonotypes in the ViraFEST assay. CD4+ T cell isolation took place after approximately 11 days of culture. Participants each got two BNT162b2 or mRNA-1273 vaccine doses. The researchers cultured some 2 million PBMC per well with 8 to 10 IU/ml IL-2 and 8 to 10 ug/ml peptides. The genes are TRBV15 and TRBJ1-1; perhaps TRBD1 as D (6 bases). This sequence was found in a human donor who received a COVID-19 vaccine. This material consisted of CD4+ T cells from PBMCs cultured with HCoV-229E spike peptides, taken after COVID-19 vaccination. CDR3 region: CATSRRGGADAFF. The CDR3 region has the DNA TGTGCCACCAGCAGGAGGGGGGGGGCTGACGCTTTCTTT.